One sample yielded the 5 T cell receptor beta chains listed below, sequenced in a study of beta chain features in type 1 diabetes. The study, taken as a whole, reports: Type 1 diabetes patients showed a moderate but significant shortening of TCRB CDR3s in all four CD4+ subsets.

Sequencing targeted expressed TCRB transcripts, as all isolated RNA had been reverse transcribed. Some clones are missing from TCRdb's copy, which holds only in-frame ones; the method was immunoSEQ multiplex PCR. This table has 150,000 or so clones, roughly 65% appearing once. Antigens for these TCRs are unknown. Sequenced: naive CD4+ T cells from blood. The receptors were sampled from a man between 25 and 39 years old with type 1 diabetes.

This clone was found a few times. In DNA form, the CDR3 reads TGCGCCAGCAGCTTTGACAGCATTAATGAGCAGTTCTTC. Residues: CASSFDSINEQFF. The chain is built from TRBV5-1 and TRBJ2-1, with D perhaps TRBD1 (5 bases). CDR3 length equals 13 residues. V was cut by 2 bases and J by 7 bases, with 10 bases left in between. Germline values: CDR1 SGHRS, CDR2 YFSETQ. The whole variable domain, remainder taken from reference TRBV5-1 and TRBJ2-1, is KAGVTQTPRYLIKTRGQQVTLSCSPISGHRSVSWYQQTPGQGLQFLFEYFSETQRNKGNFPGRFSGRQFSNSRSEMNVSTLELGDSALYLCASSFDSINEQFFGPGTRLTVL.

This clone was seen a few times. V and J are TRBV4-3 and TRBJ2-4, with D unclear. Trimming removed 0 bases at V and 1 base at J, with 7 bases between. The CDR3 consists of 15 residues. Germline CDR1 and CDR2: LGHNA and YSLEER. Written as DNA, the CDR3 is TGCGCCAGCAGCCAAGAGCTTGGGGCCAAAAACATTCAGTACTTC. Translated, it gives CASSQELGAKNIQYF.

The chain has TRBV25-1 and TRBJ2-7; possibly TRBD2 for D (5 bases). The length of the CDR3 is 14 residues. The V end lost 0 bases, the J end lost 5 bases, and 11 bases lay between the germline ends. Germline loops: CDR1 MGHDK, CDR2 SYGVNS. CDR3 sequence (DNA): TGTGCCAGCAGTGAATATGAGGGTAGCCACGAGCAGTACTTC. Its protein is CASSEYEGSHEQYF.

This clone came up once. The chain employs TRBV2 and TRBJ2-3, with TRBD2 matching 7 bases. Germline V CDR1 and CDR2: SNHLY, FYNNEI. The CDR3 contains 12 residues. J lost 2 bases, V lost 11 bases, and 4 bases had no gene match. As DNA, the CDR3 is TGTGCCGGGAGGGGATACACAGATACGCAGTATTTT. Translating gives CAGRGYTDTQYF.

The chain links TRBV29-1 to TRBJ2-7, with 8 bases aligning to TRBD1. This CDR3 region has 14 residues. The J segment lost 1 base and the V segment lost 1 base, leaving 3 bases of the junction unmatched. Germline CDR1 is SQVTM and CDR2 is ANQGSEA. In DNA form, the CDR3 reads TGCAGCGTTGAAGCGCAGGGGGCTTCCTACGAGCAGTACTTC. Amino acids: CSVEAQGASYEQYF.